This T cell receptor (beta chain) was profiled in a study of shared clonotypes between healthy human individuals (dated by TCRdb to 2020 to 2022). A note on the overall study: A few men and a couple of women, aged 18 to 49 years, made up the cohort. Per donor, three plates each were used for CD4 naive and CD4 memory, two for CD8 naive, and one for CD8 memory. To estimate repertoire size and how much clonotypes are shared between individuals, the study performed deep sequencing of blood TCR repertoires from 4 to 6 healthy adults. Libraries were prepared and TCR repertoires were sequenced by different laboratories using diverse techniques, in order to increase sequencing depth and limit assay-specific biases. Each donor's leukapheresis produced roughly between about 0.8 and 8.9 billion PBMCs.

Results and caveats for the whole study, not just this receptor: Based on pairwise subsampling, the degree of clonotype sharing among donors was expected to be affected by sequencing depth. Naive subsets generally had larger estimated clonotype richness than memory subsets. Rarefaction of sorted-subset datasets indicated incomplete sequencing despite the large sequencing depth. The genetic and exposure-history diversity represented was limited by the small number of donors. When a few donors were compared, the shared fraction of clonotypes was around 5% for naive CD4, about 4% for naive CD8, roughly 2.5% for memory CD4, and roughly 0.43% for memory CD8. Clonotypes shared by all four sorted-subset donors showed higher generation probabilities than non-shared clonotypes. Sampling was restricted to blood, and TCR repertoires in tissues likely differ from the TCR repertoires found in blood.

The donors were healthy, HIV-negative adults who had no recently reported acute infections or vaccinations. Only Caucasian adults living in Nashville, Tennessee, USA were represented among the donors. CD4+ T cells were enriched by magnetic negative selection; naive cells were then positively selected on CD45RA, and the negative fraction formed the memory subset. Blood was obtained by leukapheresis, after which PBMCs were separated by Ficoll-Histopaque density gradient centrifugation and cryopreserved in liquid nitrogen vapor phase. Analytical flow cytometry was used to check the purity and quantity of each magnetically sorted T cell population. Genomic DNA was isolated from each sorted fraction and quantified by UV absorbance on a Nanodrop 2000c. Using the deep immunoSEQ assay, TCR CDR3 regions were amplified from genomic DNA by multiplex PCR. Extracted genomic DNA from each cell subset was distributed evenly across all wells of several immunoSEQ 96-well plates, and each plate was treated as a replicate. For sorted subsets, each replicate PCR was loaded with 200 ng genomic DNA, equivalent to about 30,000 T cell genomes. Purified libraries were measured with a Qubit 3.0 fluorometer, size-checked on a Bioanalyzer 2100, and measured again with the KAPA Library Quantification kit. Each immunoSEQ 96-well plate was sequenced on its own single-read 150-cycle Illumina NextSeq 550 flow cell. On the authors' methods: Because the immunoSEQ output held only junctional sequences and lacked quality scores, the filtering could not match the filtering applied to full-length reads. To assign V/J genes and CDR3, sequences were annotated using PyIR, a Python wrapper for IgBLAST v1.9, with IMGT germline references. Reads with weak V/J assignments (E-value above 1e-6), missing CDR3, stop codons, out-of-frame junctions, or ambiguous translated residues were removed. V3J clonotypes were defined as sequences sharing an identical inferred V gene, J gene, and CDR3 amino acid sequence. To compute the percentage overlap between repertoires, the number of shared unique clonotypes was divided by the size of the smaller repertoire. RTK rarefaction, the Chao1 estimator, and Recon v2.1 estimates of unobserved clonotypes were used to assess repertoire richness. OLGA was used to compute generation probabilities for all TCRbeta clonotypes that the gDNA method yielded from a handful of donors. TCRdb took over this immuneACCESS table, retaining in-frame rearrangements with V and J assigned. Such tables are incomplete; in checked studies, under half of the missing clones stem from an unresolved V gene, and the remainder is unexplained. The V and J calls and the clone size are those of that table, but D and trimming were determined from the DNA. Counted in this sample were 1.5 million to 1.9 million clones; around 98% of them appeared once. The leading ten clones occupy about 0.4% of the sample.

On this clone itself: Its target antigen remains unknown. No qualities accompany the bases; no much larger clone lies one base away.

V is trimmed back by 3 bases and J by 3 bases, and the junction contains 13 bases that no gene match accounts for. Per the germline V gene, SGHRS is the CDR1 and YFSETQ is the CDR2. Including cysteine and phenylalanine, the CDR3 has 19 amino acids. Only the CDR3 DNA is retained, 57 bases long and in frame from the first base. This receptor was obtained from a man in his thirties or forties in good health. The sequenced sample was naive CD4+ T cells sorted from blood. The cell subset or site label for this specimen denotes: CD45RA+ positively selected. The V and J genes are TRBV5-1 and TRBJ2-7, with 15 bases in between that match TRBD2. In nucleotide form, the sequence is TGCGCCAGCAGCTATGAAAGGGGGACTAGCGGGAGGTCGGGCTACGAGCAGTACTTC. Translated, it reads CASSYERGTSGRSGYEQYF.